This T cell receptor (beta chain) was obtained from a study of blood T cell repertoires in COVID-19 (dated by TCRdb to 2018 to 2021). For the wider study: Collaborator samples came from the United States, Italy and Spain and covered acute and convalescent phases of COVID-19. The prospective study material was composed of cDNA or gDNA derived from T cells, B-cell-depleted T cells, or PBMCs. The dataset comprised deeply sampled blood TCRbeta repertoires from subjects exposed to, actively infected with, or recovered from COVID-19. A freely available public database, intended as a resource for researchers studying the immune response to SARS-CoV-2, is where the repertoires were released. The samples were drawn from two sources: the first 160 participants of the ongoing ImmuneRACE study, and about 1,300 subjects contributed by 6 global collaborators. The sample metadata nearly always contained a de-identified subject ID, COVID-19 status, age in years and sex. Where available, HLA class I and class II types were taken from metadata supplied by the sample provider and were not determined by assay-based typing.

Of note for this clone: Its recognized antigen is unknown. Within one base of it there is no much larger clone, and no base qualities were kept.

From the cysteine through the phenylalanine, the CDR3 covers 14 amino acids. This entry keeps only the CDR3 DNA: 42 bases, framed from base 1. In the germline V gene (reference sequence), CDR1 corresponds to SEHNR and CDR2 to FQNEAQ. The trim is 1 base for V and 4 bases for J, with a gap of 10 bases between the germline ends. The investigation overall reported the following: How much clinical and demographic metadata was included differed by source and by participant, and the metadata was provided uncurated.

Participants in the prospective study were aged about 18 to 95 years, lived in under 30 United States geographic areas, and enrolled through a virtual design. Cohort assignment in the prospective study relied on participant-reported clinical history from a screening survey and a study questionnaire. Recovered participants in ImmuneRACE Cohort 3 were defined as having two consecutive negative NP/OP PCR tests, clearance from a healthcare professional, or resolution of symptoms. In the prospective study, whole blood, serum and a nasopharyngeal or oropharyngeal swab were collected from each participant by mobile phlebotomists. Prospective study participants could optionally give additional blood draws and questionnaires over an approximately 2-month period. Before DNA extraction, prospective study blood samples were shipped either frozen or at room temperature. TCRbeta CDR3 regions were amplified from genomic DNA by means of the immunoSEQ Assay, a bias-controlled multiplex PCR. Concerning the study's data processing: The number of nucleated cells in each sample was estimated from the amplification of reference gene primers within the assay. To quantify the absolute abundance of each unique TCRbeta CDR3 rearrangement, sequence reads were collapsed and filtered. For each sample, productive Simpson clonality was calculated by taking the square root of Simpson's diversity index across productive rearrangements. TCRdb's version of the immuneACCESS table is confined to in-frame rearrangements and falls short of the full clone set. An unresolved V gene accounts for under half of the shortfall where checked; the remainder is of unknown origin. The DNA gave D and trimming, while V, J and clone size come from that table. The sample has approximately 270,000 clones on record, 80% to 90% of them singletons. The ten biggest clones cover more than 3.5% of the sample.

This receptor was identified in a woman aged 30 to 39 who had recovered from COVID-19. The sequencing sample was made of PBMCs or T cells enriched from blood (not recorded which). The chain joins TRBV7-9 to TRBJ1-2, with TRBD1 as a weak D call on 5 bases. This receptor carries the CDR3 CASSLVGQGYGYTF. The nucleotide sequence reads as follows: TGTGCCAGCAGCTTAGTGGGCCAGGGCTATGGCTACACCTTC.